This T cell receptor beta chain is from a study of spatial heterogeneity in lung cancer. Study overall: Compared with alpha-chain sequences, beta-chain sequences were consistently detected in greater numbers.

As for time point: sample taken at primary tumor resection. Untreated early-stage non-small cell lung cancer patients, around 72 in total, were the donors. Frozen PBMC, nontumor lung or tumor provided whole RNA, which was sequenced unsorted. Every molecule of TCR cDNA had its own unique molecular identifier. TCRdb itself ran the 5' RACE reads through MiXCR, one entry per CDR3 protein. This table holds roughly 9,300 distinct CDR3 sequences, around 5.8% found once. The V and J ends lost 5 bases and 7 bases respectively, with 14 bases between them. The CDR3 covers 14 residues. The V gene's germline CDR1 is MNHEY and CDR2 SVGAGI.

J is TRBJ1-4 and V is TRBV6-5, with D possibly being TRBD1 (5 bases). The receptor's source is a male donor with early-stage non-small cell lung cancer. This sample comprised normal lung tissue next to the tumor, obtained at surgery. The chain's CDR3 is CASSLYRLGEKLFF. DNA for the CDR3: TGTGCCAGCAGTCTATACAGGCTGGGTGAAAAACTGTTTTTT.